This T cell receptor (beta chain) was obtained from a study of T-cell memory formation after mild COVID-19. Using its own MiXCR run on the 5' RACE reads, TCRdb lists one record per CDR3 protein. The data contain a few hundred thousand distinct CDR3 sequences, approximately 21% of them seen just once; the ten biggest clones take up approximately 12%. In germline, CDR1 is ENHRY, CDR2 SYGVKD. V was clipped by 8 bases and J by 9 bases, with 17 bases between them. CDR3 length: 13 residues. The clonotype was recovered from an adult woman who had mild COVID-19 (a few samples of this study predate the infection). Cell type and time point are not known. Source material: PBMCs or a T cell subset sorted from them (not recorded which). V gene TRBV10-3 combines with J gene TRBJ2-1, with D uncertain. CDR3 sequence reads: CAIRDEEKGEQFF. The CDR3 DNA is TGTGCCATCCGCGACGAGGAGAAGGGTGAGCAGTTCTTC.